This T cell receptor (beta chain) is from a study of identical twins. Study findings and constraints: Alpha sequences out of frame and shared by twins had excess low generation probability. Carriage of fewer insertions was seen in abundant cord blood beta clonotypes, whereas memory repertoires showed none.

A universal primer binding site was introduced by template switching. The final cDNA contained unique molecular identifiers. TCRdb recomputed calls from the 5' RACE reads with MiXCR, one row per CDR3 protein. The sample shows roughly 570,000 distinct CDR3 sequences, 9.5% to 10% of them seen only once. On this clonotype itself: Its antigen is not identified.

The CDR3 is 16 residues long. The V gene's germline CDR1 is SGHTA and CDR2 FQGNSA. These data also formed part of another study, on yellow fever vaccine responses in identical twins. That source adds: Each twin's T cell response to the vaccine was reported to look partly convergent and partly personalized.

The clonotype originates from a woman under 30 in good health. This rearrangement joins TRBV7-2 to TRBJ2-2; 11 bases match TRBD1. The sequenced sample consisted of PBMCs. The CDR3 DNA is TGTGCACACCGCGTGATGGACAGGGGGCTTGGCGGGGAGCTGTTTTTT. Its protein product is CAHRVMDRGLGGELFF.